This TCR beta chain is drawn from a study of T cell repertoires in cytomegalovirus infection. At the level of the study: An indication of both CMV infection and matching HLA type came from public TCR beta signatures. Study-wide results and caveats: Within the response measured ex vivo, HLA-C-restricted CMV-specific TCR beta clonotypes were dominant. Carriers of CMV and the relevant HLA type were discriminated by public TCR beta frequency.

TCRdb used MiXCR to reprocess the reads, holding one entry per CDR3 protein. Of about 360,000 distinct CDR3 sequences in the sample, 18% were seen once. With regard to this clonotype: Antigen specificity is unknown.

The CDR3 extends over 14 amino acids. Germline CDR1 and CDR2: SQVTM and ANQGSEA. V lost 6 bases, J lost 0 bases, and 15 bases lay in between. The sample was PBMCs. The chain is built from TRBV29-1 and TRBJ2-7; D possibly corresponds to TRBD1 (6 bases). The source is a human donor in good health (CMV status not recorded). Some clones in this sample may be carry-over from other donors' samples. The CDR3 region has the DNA TGCAGCGTCCAGGGCCGGGACACCTCCTACGAGCAGTACTTC. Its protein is CSVQGRDTSYEQYF.